The 14 T cell receptor beta chains given below trace back to one sample, sequenced in a study of blood T cell repertoires in COVID-19. The assay was immunoSEQ multiplex PCR, and TCRdb's table has in-frame clones only and misses some. This sample has approximately 320,000 clones, with roughly 90% found just once. The sequenced sample was PBMCs or T cells enriched from blood (not recorded which). All receptors come from a man between 60 and 75 years old who had recovered from COVID-19.

V gene TRBV7-8 combines with J gene TRBJ2-3; 11 nucleotides line up with TRBD2. With 6 bases clipped from V and 3 bases from J, the junction kept 8 bases outside the gene matches. The CDR3 extends over 16 amino acids. Germline-derived CDR1 and CDR2 are SGHVS and FQNEAQ. In nucleotides, the CDR3 is TGTGCCAGCAGAGTGATAGCGGGAGGGTTGACAGATACGCAGTATTTT. The encoded protein is CASRVIAGGLTDTQYF.

This chain links TRBV30 with TRBJ2-1, with 8 bases aligning to TRBD2. The CDR3 totals 15 residues. Germline CDR1 is GTSNPN and CDR2 is SVGIG (reference sequence). Losses at the gene ends were 6 bases for V and 3 bases for J; bases not matched to a gene: 10. This chain's CDR3 is CACREAGLGYNEQFF. For the CDR3, the DNA is TGTGCCTGTAGAGAGGCGGGACTAGGCTACAATGAGCAGTTCTTC.

V and J are TRBV13 and TRBJ2-1; 11 bases are a match to TRBD2. Germline CDR1 is PRHDT and CDR2 is FYEKMQ (reference sequence). The CDR3 loop spans 14 amino acids. V lost 6 bases to trimming and J lost 5 bases; unmatched junction nucleotides: 3. The DNA of the CDR3 is TGTGCCAGCAGACGTAGCGGGAGGGACAATGAGCAGTTCTTC. It specifies CASRRSGRDNEQFF.

The chain couples TRBV6-2 or TRBV6-3 to TRBJ1-2, with a weak D call TRBD1 (6 bases). The CDR3 consists of 15 residues. The germline CDR1 and CDR2 sequences are MNHEY and SVGEGT. V lost 2 bases and J lost 8, with 18 bases in between. The CDR3 DNA follows: TGTGCCAGCAGTTACAACTACGGGGGGCCTCGCGGCTACACCTTC. Protein sequence: CASSYNYGGPRGYTF.

J is TRBJ1-1 and V is TRBV3-1 (or the pseudogene TRBV3-2); 7 positions match TRBD1. The CDR3 is 17 amino acids. Germline V lookup: CDR1 LGHDT, CDR2 YNNKEL (reference sequence). V gave up 0 bases and J gave up 0 bases; unmatched junction bases: 7. In nucleotides, the CDR3 is TGTGCCAGCAGCCAAGATGCCCGGACAGGAGTGAACACTGAAGCTTTCTTT. Translation: CASSQDARTGVNTEAFF.

The rearrangement uses TRBV9 and TRBJ1-6, with D perhaps matching TRBD1 (5 bases). V shed 1 base and J shed 8 bases, with 13 bases lying between them. CDR1 is SGDLS, CDR2 YYNGEE, per germline. The CDR3 contains 15 residues. CDR3 residues: CASSVRAGKDSPLHF. The CDR3 DNA follows: TGTGCCAGCAGCGTAAGGGCAGGGAAGGATTCACCCCTCCACTTT.

The chain couples TRBV7-9 to TRBJ2-3; no clear D. Trimming removed 2 bases from V and 3 bases from J, with 12 bases in between. The CDR3 totals 15 residues. Germline loops: CDR1 SEHNR, CDR2 FQNEAQ (reference sequence). CDR3 amino acids: CASSLTTIRTDTQYF. Written as DNA, the CDR3 is TGTGCCAGCAGCTTAACTACCATACGAACAGATACGCAGTATTTT.

The CDR3 sequence: CASSPGLGRNEQFF. The CDR3 DNA reads as TGTGCCAGCAGTCCAGGACTGGGAAGGAATGAGCAGTTCTTC. This rearrangement joins TRBV6-5 to TRBJ2-1, with D perhaps TRBD2 (5 bases). The germline gives CDR1 MNHEY, CDR2 SVGAGI. CDR3 length equals 14 residues. With 5 bases removed from V and 7 bases from J, the gap between germline ends came to 15 bases.

The sample holds one count of this clone. The junction and the germline gene differ at one end; a read error may be behind it. The rearrangement uses TRBV27 and TRBJ1-2; perhaps TRBD1 as D (5 bases). CDR3 length equals 12 residues. CDR1 MNHEY and CDR2 SMNVEV come from the germline V gene (reference sequence). The CDR3: CASSPAGGGHTF. CDR3 DNA: TGTGCCAGCAGCCCGGCGGGGGGTGGCCACACCTTC.

The rearrangement links TRBV14 to TRBJ2-2; tentative D call: TRBD1 (5 bases). V lost 4 bases and J 8 bases, leaving 17 bases between the germline ends. Per the germline V gene, CDR1 is SGHDN and CDR2 is FVKESK. The CDR3 has 15 residues. For the CDR3, the DNA is TGTGCCAGCAGCCCCCGTGGTGGGGCCGGGGGGGAGCTGTTTTTT. Encoded protein: CASSPRGGAGGELFF.

The J gene is TRBJ2-2, the V gene TRBV7-3; 8 bases fit TRBD2. The CDR3 is 15 residues long. Germline V gene lookup returns CDR1 SGHTA and CDR2 FQGTGA. With 5 bases clipped from V and 5 bases from J, the junction kept 7 bases outside the gene matches. CDR3 coding DNA: TGTGCCAGCAGCAAGGGACTAGGTTTTACCGGGGAGCTGTTTTTT. Translating it yields CASSKGLGFTGELFF. Filled out from reference TRBV7-3 and TRBJ2-2, the complete variable domain reads GAGVSQTPSNKVTEKGKYVELRCDPISGHTALYWYRQSLGQGPEFLIYFQGTGAADDSGLPNDRFFAVRPEGSVSTLKIQRTERGDSAVYLCASSKGLGFTGELFFGEGSRLTVL.

The CDR3 DNA reads TGTGCCAGCAGTTACTTCGGGACAGGGGTAAATGAGCAGTACTTC. Protein: CASSYFGTGVNEQYF. The chain recombines TRBV6-2 or TRBV6-3 with TRBJ2-7, with 10 bases that match TRBD1. Germline trimming cut 1 base from V and 7 bases from J; bases unmatched to any gene: 7. This CDR3 has 15 amino acids. The germline V gene has CDR1 MNHEY and CDR2 SVGEGT.

The chain has TRBV27 and TRBJ2-6; D is possibly TRBD1 (6 bases). The germline gives CDR1 MNHEY, CDR2 SMNVEV (reference sequence). The germline V and J ends were trimmed by 4 bases and 4 bases, with 14 bases remaining between them. CDR3 length: 16 residues. CDR3 loop: CASSSAGAQGANVLTF. Written as DNA, the CDR3 is TGTGCCAGCAGTTCGGCAGGGGCGCAGGGGGCCAACGTCCTGACTTTC.

V and J are TRBV20-1 and TRBJ2-3; no firm D call. The CDR3 spans 11 residues. Germline values: CDR1 DFQATT, CDR2 SNEGSKA (reference sequence). The CDR3 protein is CSAGLTDTQYF. CDR3 bases: TGCAGCGCCGGTTTAACAGATACGCAGTATTTT.